In its sample, the clone carrying this T cell receptor (beta chain) was seen many times. The antigen is undetermined. These data are taken from a study of spatial heterogeneity in lung cancer. Whole-study context: Beta-chain sequences consistently outnumbered alpha-chain sequences in detection. Study outcomes and limitations: Of tumor T cells, an estimated coverage of around 7% was reached for alpha chains and 13% for beta chains. Tumoral mutation counts were tracked by counts of expanded intratumoral alpha and beta TCRs.

Time point: sample taken at primary tumor resection. There were 65 or so donors, all of them untreated patients with early-stage non-small cell lung cancer. TCRs were sequenced from unsorted whole RNA of tumor, nontumor lung or PBMC. Using its own MiXCR run on the 5' RACE reads, TCRdb lists one record per CDR3 protein. Among about 21,000 distinct CDR3 sequences listed, approximately 2.5% were seen once. The source material was lung tumor tissue, sampled at surgery. This receptor was obtained from a male donor with early-stage non-small cell lung cancer.

In DNA form, the CDR3 reads TGCGCCAGCAGCCAAGCACCAGAGGGCGAAAAACTGTTTTTT. As protein: CASSQAPEGEKLFF. The chain uses TRBV4-3 and TRBJ1-4; D is undetermined. Germline CDR1 reads LGHNA; CDR2 reads YSLEER. This CDR3 comprises 14 residues. V gave up 1 base and J gave up 8 bases, with 11 bases separating them.